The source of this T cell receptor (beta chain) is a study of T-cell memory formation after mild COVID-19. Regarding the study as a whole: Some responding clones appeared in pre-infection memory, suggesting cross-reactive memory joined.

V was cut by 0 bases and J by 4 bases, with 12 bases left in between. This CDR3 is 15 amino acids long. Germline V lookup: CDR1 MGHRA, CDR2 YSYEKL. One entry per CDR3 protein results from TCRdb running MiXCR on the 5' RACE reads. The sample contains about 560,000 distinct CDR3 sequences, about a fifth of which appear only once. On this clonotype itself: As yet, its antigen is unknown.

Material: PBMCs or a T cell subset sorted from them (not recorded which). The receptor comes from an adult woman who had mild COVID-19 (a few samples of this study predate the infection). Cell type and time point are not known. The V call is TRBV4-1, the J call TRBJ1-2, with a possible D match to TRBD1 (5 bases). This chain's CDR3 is CASSQEQGPFYGYTF. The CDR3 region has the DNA TGCGCCAGCAGCCAAGAGCAGGGTCCTTTCTATGGCTACACCTTC.